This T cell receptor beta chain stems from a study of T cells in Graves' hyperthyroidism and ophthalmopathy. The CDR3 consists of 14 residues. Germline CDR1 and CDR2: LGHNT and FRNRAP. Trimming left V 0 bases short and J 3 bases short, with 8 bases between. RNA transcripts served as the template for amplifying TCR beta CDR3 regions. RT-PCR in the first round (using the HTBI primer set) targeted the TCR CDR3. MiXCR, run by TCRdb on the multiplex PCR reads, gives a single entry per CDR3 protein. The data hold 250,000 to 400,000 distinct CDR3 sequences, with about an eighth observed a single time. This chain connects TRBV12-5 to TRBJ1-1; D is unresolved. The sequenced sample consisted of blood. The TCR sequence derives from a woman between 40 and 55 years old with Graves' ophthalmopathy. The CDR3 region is CASGLVSRYTEAFF. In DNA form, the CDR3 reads TGTGCTAGTGGTTTGGTTTCCAGATACACTGAAGCTTTCTTT.